This TCR beta chain was documented in a study of CD8 T cells in Susac syndrome. The CDR3 is 18 amino acids. The V and J ends lost 5 bases and 0 bases, in that order; junction bases with no gene match: 10. Germline V gene sequence: CDR1 MDHEN, CDR2 SYDVKM. An amount of RNA that ranged from 0.5 to 1 ug was reverse transcribed with random hexamers. immunoSEQ multiplex PCR amplified TCR beta CDR3 across 54 Vbeta, 13 Jbeta. TCRdb called the immunoSEQ multiplex PCR reads again in MiXCR, with one record for every CDR3 protein. The sample holds 150,000 or so distinct CDR3 sequences, 90% to 95% seen once. Both CD4+ and CD8+ T cells were negatively isolated, and TEMRA cells underwent FACS enrichment.

This receptor was obtained from a human donor with multiple sclerosis. This chain joins TRBV28 and TRBJ2-6, with TRBD2 identical over 7 bases. Sequencing input: CD8+ T cells from PBMCs. The CDR3 coding sequence is TGTGCCAGCAGTCCCCAGGGAGGGTCCAGCTCTGGGGCCAACGTCCTGACTTTC. It codes for CASSPQGGSSSGANVLTF.